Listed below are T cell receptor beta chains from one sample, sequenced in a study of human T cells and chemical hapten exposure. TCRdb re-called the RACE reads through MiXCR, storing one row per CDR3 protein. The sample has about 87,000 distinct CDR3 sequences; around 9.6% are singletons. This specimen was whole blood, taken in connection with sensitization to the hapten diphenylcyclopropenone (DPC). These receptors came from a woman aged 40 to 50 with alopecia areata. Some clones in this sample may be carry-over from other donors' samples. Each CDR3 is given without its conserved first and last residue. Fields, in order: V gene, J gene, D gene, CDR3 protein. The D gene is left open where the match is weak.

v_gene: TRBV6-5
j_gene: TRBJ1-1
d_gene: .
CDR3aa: ASSYRGRNTEAF

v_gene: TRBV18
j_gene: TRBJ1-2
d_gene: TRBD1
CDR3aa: ASSPRAQGAYGYT

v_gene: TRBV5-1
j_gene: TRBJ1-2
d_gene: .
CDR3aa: ASSLGVPANYGYT

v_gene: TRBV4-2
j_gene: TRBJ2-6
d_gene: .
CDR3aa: ASSQSTDSGANVLT

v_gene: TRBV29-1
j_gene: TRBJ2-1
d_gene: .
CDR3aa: SVSHQGSEQF

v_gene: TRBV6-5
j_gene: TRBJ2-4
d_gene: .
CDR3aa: ASGEAAKNIQY

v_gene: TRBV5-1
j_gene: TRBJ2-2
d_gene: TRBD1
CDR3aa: ASSATGFSGELF

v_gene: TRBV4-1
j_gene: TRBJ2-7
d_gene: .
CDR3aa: ASSQDLSGGSYEQY

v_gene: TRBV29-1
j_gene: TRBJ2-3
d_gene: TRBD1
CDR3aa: SVNPGQGTDTQY

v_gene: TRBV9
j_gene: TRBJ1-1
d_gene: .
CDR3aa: ASSVGTGSEAF

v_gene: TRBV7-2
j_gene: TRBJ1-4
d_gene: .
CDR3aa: ASSPTSAEKLF

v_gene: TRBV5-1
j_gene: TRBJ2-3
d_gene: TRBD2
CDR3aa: ASSRGTSGGTDTQY

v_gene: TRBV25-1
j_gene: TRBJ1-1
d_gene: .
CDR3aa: ASSDSVAPEAF

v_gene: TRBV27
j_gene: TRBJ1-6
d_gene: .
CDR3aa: ASSQSLSGSYNSPLH

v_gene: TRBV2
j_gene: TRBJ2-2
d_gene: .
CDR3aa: ASSEPDITGELF

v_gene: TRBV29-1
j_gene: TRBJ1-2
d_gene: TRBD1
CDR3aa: SVDRLYGYT

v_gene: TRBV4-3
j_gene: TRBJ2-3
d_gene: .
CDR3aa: ASSQGRADTQY

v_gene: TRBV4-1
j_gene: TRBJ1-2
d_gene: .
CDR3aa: ASSQGASNYGYT

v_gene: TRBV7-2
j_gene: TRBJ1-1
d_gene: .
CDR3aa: ASSLIEAF

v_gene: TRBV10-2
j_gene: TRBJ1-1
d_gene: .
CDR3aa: ASSEFNTEAF

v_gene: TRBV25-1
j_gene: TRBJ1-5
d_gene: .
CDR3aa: ASSEGGGQPQH

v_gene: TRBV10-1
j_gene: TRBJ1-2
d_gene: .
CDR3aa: ASSESSGAGYT

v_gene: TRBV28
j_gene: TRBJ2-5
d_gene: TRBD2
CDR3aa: ASSLSGAGEETQY

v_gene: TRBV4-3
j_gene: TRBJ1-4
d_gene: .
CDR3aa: ASSPGQKLF

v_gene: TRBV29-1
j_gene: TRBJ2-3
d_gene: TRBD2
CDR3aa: SVGISGGAYTQY

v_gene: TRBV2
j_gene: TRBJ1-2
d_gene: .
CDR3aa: ASSLQGIDYGYT

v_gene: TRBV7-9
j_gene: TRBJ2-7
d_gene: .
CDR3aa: ASARDIAYEQY

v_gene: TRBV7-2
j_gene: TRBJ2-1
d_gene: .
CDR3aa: ASSLVGLSSEQF

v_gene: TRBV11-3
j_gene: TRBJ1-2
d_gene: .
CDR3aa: ASSLGGLGSFYGYT

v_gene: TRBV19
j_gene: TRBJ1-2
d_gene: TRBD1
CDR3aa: ASSIRQGANYGYT

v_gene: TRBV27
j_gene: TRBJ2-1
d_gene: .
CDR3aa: ASISVRSGNEQF

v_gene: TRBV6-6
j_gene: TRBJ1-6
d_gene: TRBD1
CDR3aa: ASSYGQGAYSPLH

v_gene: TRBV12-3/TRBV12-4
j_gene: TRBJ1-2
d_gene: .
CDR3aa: ASSPAPRELGYT

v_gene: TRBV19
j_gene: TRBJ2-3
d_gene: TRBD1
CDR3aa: ASSTDRVVDTQY

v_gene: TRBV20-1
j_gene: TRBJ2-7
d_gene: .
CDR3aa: SARDPQGKNEQY

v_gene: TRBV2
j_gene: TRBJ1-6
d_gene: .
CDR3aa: ASRGQSSYNSPLH

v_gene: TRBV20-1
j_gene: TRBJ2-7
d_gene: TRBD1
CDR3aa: SAGQDYEQY

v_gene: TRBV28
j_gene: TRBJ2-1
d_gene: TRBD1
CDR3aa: ASSPWDRYYNEQF

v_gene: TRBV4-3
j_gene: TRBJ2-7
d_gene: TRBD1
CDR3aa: ASSQGRQGYEQY

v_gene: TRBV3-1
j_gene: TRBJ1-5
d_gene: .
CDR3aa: ASSQDHSSNQPQH

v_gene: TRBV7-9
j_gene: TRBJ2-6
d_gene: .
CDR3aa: ASSLTGDSGANVLT

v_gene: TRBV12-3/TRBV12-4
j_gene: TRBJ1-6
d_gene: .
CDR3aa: ASSDTRGNSPHH

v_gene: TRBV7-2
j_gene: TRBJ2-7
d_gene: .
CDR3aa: ASSPTGGPTYEQY

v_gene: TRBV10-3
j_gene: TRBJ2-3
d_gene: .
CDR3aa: AIRGDTQY

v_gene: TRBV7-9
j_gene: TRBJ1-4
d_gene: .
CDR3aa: ASSLTKGGEKLF

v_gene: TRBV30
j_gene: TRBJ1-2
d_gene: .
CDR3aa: AWRREGPGYT

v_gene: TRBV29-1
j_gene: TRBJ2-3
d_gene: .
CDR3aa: SVEGTGHTDTQY

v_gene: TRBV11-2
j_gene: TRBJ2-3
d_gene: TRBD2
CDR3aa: ASTLRGGGPRLGTDTQY

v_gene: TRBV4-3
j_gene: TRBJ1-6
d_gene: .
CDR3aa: ASSPSSAEPSSPLH

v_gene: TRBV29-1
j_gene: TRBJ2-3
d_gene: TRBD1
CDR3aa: SVTTGVADTQY

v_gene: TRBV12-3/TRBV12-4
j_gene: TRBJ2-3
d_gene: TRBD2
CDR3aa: ASSDGTMGLRKY

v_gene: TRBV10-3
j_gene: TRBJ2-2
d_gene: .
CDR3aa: AITRQAPNTGELF

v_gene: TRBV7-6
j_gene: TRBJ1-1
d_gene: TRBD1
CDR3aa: ASSPRRTGVTEAF

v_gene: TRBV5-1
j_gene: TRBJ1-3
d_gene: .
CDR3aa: ASRDSAGNTIY

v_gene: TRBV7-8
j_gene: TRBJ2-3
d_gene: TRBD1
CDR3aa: ASSFPTGMGDTQY

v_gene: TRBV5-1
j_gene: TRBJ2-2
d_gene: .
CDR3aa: ASIPDRDTGELF

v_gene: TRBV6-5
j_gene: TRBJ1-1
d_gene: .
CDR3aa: ASSYADKNTEAF

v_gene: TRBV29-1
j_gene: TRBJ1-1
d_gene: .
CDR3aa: SVEDRGESDTEAF

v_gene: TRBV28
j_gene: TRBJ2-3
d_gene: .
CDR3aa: ATREDTQY

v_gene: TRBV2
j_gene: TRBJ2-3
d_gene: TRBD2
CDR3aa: ASRGTSGLGDTQY